This entry lists 23 T cell receptor beta chains sequenced from one sample in a study of CD8 T cells in ankylosing spondylitis. Study-wide results and limits: What appeared characteristic of ankylosing spondylitis blood was a TCR beta motif of eight or nine highly homologous variants.

These receptors have no known antigen. MiXCR, run by TCRdb on the 5' RACE reads, gives a single entry per CDR3 protein. The sample yields 500,000 to 550,000 distinct CDR3 sequences, approximately 11% seen once. Sequenced material: blood, either unsorted or a sorted T cell fraction (not recorded which). The receptor set was obtained from a male donor with ankylosing spondylitis.

A few counts support this clonotype. The chain uses TRBV20-1 and TRBJ2-7; a possible D gene is TRBD2 (5 bases). The germline V and J ends were trimmed by 3 bases and 2 bases, with 11 bases remaining between them. CDR3 length: 13 amino acids. Germline CDR1 and CDR2: DFQATT and SNEGSKA (reference sequence). The CDR3, as DNA: TGCAGTGCTAGTTTGCGGGCACCCTACGAGCAGTACTTC. This gives the protein CSASLRAPYEQYF.

This chain joins TRBV30 and TRBJ1-1; D gene uncertain. This CDR3 comprises 11 residues. CDR1 GTSNPN and CDR2 SVGIG come from the germline V gene (reference sequence). V was pared by 3 bases and J by 6 bases, with 8 bases between. Written as DNA, the CDR3 is TGTGCCTGGAGCCCCCTATCTGAAGCTTTCTTT. Encoded protein: CAWSPLSEAFF.

This clonotype came up a few times. CDR3 residues: CASSFGARGLSGYTF. CDR3 coding DNA: TGTGCCAGCAGTTTTGGGGCCAGGGGGCTGTCTGGCTACACCTTC. The rearrangement joins TRBV28 to TRBJ1-2; the match to TRBD1 covers 8 bases. This CDR3 is built from 15 residues. The germline V gene encodes CDR1 MDHEN and CDR2 SYDVKM. Trimming removed 3 bases from V and 7 bases from J; junction bases left unmatched: 10.

The V call is TRBV18, the J call TRBJ1-6; D unresolved. The V and J ends lost 0 bases and 8 bases respectively, with 8 bases between them. Germline CDR1 and CDR2: KGHSH and LQKENI. The CDR3 covers 14 residues. The CDR3 sequence is CASSPPGWDSPLHF. CDR3 nucleotides: TGTGCCAGCTCACCACCAGGATGGGATTCACCCCTCCACTTT.

This clonotype was detected a few times. This chain links TRBV20-1 with TRBJ2-7, with D hard to call. Per germline, CDR1 DFQATT and CDR2 SNEGSKA (reference sequence). The CDR3 has 12 amino acids. Trimming removed 3 bases from V and 3 bases from J, with 9 bases in between. The CDR3 region has the DNA TGCAGTGCTAGTGCAGTTAGCTACGAGCAGTACTTC. Translated, it gives CSASAVSYEQYF.

The chain combines TRBV21-1 with TRBJ2-7; the table assigns TRBD1, which was not confirmed against the DNA. TRBV21-1 is noted as a pseudogene. The CDR3 is 17 residues long. As DNA, the CDR3 is TGTGCCAGCAGCAACCGGGACAGGGATAAGGGTAATTACGAGCAGTACGTC. Its protein is CASSNRDRDKGNYEQYV.

The V call is TRBV11-2, the J call TRBJ2-1, with 14 nucleotides matching TRBD2. This CDR3 comprises 18 residues. J was trimmed by 9 bases and V by 4 bases; bases with no gene match: 14. Germline V CDR1 and CDR2: SGHAT, FQNNGV. CDR3 nucleotides: TGTGCCAGCAGCTCAAGGGGGGGAGGGACTAGCGGGAGATGTGAGCAGTTCTTC. It is translated as CASSSRGGGTSGRCEQFF.

This clonotype was detected only a few times. The chain recombines TRBV20-1 with TRBJ2-3; D possibly matches TRBD1 or TRBD2 (6 bases each). CDR3 length: 16 amino acids. Germline values: CDR1 DFQATT, CDR2 SNEGSKA (reference sequence). V lost 5 bases, J lost 1 base, and 19 bases lay in between. Written as DNA, the CDR3 is TGCAGTGCTCGCTCGGCCAGGGGACTCCGCACAGATACGCAGTATTTT. Protein: CSARSARGLRTDTQYF.

This clonotype was observed a few times. The CDR3 loop is CASSRDRGVGGANVLTF. As DNA, the CDR3 is TGTGCCAGCAGCCGGGACAGGGGAGTCGGGGGGGCCAACGTCCTGACTTTC. This chain joins TRBV7-2 and TRBJ2-6; 10 bases align to TRBD1. The CDR3 runs to 17 residues. Germline V lookup: CDR1 SGHTA, CDR2 FQGNSA. The trim removed 5 bases at V and 4 bases at J, leaving 8 bases unmatched.

This clonotype was detected ten times or more. The rearrangement joins TRBV20-1 to TRBJ2-5; D call uncertain. Trimming shortened V by 0 bases and J by 7 bases, and 6 bases separated the two germline ends. Germline V lookup: CDR1 DFQATT, CDR2 SNEGSKA (reference sequence). The CDR3 contains 11 residues. CDR3 in DNA: TGCAGTGCTAGAGAAACGGGGACCCAGTACTTC. Translated, it gives CSARETGTQYF.

This chain links TRBV12-3 or TRBV12-4 with TRBJ2-5; D ambiguous. The V and J ends lost 4 bases and 5 bases respectively, with 14 bases between them. The CDR3 runs to 14 residues. The CDR3 region has the DNA TGTGCCAGCAGTTATACCGATCAAGGGGAGACCCAGTACTTC. As protein: CASSYTDQGETQYF.

The chain joins TRBV11-1 to TRBJ2-3; 12 bases match TRBD2. CDR3 length: 18 amino acids. Germline CDR1 SGHAT, CDR2 FQDESV (reference sequence). J gave up 7 bases and V 3 bases, and 14 bases lay outside the gene matches. The CDR3 nucleotides are TGTGCCAGCAGCTTTTCCAATAGTGGACTAGCGGGATTCTATACGCAGTATTTT. Translated: CASSFSNSGLAGFYTQYF.

There are a few counts of this clonotype. The CDR3: CASSYSVAGGDTGELFF. In nucleotides, the CDR3 is TGTGCCAGCAGTTACTCGGTAGCGGGAGGAGACACCGGGGAGCTGTTTTTT. The chain couples TRBV6-5 to TRBJ2-2; 10 bases are shared with TRBD2. Trimming took 0 bases from V and 3 from J; bases not matched to a gene: 4. CDR1 MNHEY and CDR2 SVGAGI come from the germline V gene. The length of the CDR3 is 17 residues.

This clonotype appeared many times. The gene calls are TRBV7-2 and TRBJ2-6, with unresolved D. V was shortened by 0 bases and J by 3 bases, with 0 bases between the two germline ends. This CDR3 is built from 13 residues. Germline lookup yields CDR1 SGHTA and CDR2 FQGNSA. The CDR3 coding sequence is TGTGCCAGCAGCTTAGCTGGGGCCAACGTCCTGACTTTC. Its protein is CASSLAGANVLTF.

Only a few counts were recorded for this clonotype. This sequence joins TRBV2 and TRBJ1-1; no clear D. This CDR3 has 12 residues. Per the germline V gene, CDR1 is SNHLY and CDR2 is FYNNEI. Trimming left V 5 bases short and J 6 bases short, with 10 bases between. The CDR3 loop is CASSLDTSEAFF. The CDR3 DNA reads TGTGCCAGCAGTCTAGACACATCTGAAGCTTTCTTT.

V and J are TRBV11-2 and TRBJ2-1; possibly TRBD1 for D (6 bases). Germline values: CDR1 SGHAT, CDR2 FQNNGV. The germline V and J ends were trimmed by 5 bases and 4 bases, with 15 bases remaining between them. This CDR3 has 15 amino acids. The CDR3: CASSRTGGLYNEQFF. The DNA of the CDR3 is TGTGCCAGCAGCCGGACTGGGGGCCTTTACAATGAGCAGTTCTTC. The full variable domain, with the rest looked up from reference TRBV11-2 and TRBJ2-1, is EAGVAQSPRYKIIEKRQSVAFWCNPISGHATLYWYQQILGQGPKLLIQFQNNGVVDDSQLPKDRFSAERLKGVDSTLKIQPAKLEDSAVYLCASSRTGGLYNEQFFGPGTRLTVL.

A few counts support this clonotype. The rearrangement joins TRBV7-9 to TRBJ2-5, with TRBD1 matching over 11 bases. Per germline, CDR1 SEHNR and CDR2 FQNEAQ (reference sequence). CDR3 length equals 16 residues. The V and J ends lost 6 bases and 1 base, in that order; junction bases with no gene match: 7. CDR3 protein: CASRKTGTGGQETQYF. CDR3 DNA sequence: TGTGCCAGCAGAAAAACCGGGACAGGGGGCCAAGAGACCCAGTACTTC. Together with reference TRBV7-9 and TRBJ2-5, the CDR3 gives the full variable domain: DTGVSQNPRHKITKRGQNVTFRCDPISEHNRLYWYRQTLGQGPEFLTYFQNEAQLEKSRLLSDRFSAERPKGSFSTLEIQRTEQGDSAMYLCASRKTGTGGQETQYFGPGTRLLVL.

This clonotype showed up many times. The chain couples TRBV5-1 to TRBJ1-1; the D gene is possibly TRBD1 (5 bases). V dropped 3 bases and J dropped 10 bases, with 19 bases sitting between them. The germline CDR1 and CDR2 sequences are SGHRS and YFSETQ. This CDR3 comprises 14 residues. CDR3 loop: CASSSDMGRSAAFF. CDR3 DNA sequence: TGCGCCAGCAGCTCCGACATGGGGCGCTCGGCAGCTTTCTTT.

In its sample, this clonotype was seen a few times. The chain links TRBV28 to TRBJ1-3, with a tentative D call TRBD1 (5 bases). Trimming stripped 6 bases from V and 1 base from J, with 13 bases between. This CDR3 has 15 residues. CDR1 and CDR2 (germline): MDHEN, SYDVKM. The CDR3 DNA sequence: TGTGCCAGCAGACCGGCAGGGAGTTCTGGAAACACCATATATTTT. As protein: CASRPAGSSGNTIYF.

The chain is built from TRBV2 and TRBJ1-1; D gene ambiguous. The CDR3 consists of 11 residues. Germline CDR1 is SNHLY and CDR2 is FYNNEI. Here the CDR3 reads CAGVRGTEAFF. CDR3 coding DNA: TGTGCGGGTGTTCGGGGCACTGAAGCTTTCTTT.

V is TRBV5-1 and J is TRBJ1-1; TRBD1 matches 8 bases. The CDR3 runs 16 residues. V gave up 4 bases and J gave up 1 base; unmatched junction bases: 9. Germline V gene sequence: CDR1 SGHRS, CDR2 YFSETQ. In DNA form, the CDR3 reads TGCGCCAGCAGCCATATGGGGACAGGAGAGAACACTGAAGCTTTCTTT. This sequence encodes CASSHMGTGENTEAFF.

This clonotype was seen ten or more times. This chain connects TRBV5-5 to TRBJ2-3; 8 positions match TRBD2. The V and J ends lost 5 bases and 4 bases, in that order; junction bases with no gene match: 3. Per germline, CDR1 SGHKS and CDR2 YYEKEE (reference sequence). The CDR3 loop spans 13 amino acids. The CDR3 DNA reads TGTGCCAGCAGGGGACTAGTTGCAGATACGCAGTATTTT. Translation gives CASRGLVADTQYF.

A few counts support this clonotype. CDR3 residues: CATKGLAGVAGELFF. CDR3 sequence (DNA): TGTGCCACCAAGGGACTAGCGGGAGTTGCCGGGGAGCTGTTTTTT. The gene calls are TRBV10-3 and TRBJ2-2; 14 bases line up with TRBD2. This CDR3 contains 15 residues. The V gene end was trimmed by 10 bases and the J gene end by 6 bases; junction bases not matched to a gene: 7. CDR1 is ENHRY, CDR2 SYGVKD, per germline.